These 27 T cell receptor beta chains were sequenced from one sample in a study of blood T cell repertoires in COVID-19. Assay used: immunoSEQ multiplex PCR; TCRdb lists only in-frame clones, some missing. The table has nearly 200,000 clones, around four fifths seen once. Sequenced input: peripheral blood. The receptors derive from a man in his sixties with COVID-19, enrolled during active disease.

The chain couples TRBV3-1 (or the pseudogene TRBV3-2) to TRBJ2-7, with TRBD1 matching 9 bases. Germline assignment: CDR1 LGHDT and CDR2 YNNKEL (reference sequence). CDR3 length: 14 amino acids. Germline trimming cut 4 bases from V and 4 bases from J; bases unmatched to any gene: 5. The CDR3, as DNA: TGTGCCAGCAGCCGAACAGGGGGCTGGTACGAGCAGTACTTC. It translates to CASSRTGGWYEQYF.

Written as DNA, the CDR3 is TGTGCCATCGAGGGGGGGTTCTACGAGCAGTACTTC. Translation: CAIEGGFYEQYF. The chain employs TRBV28 and TRBJ2-7, with D maybe TRBD2 (7 bases). V dropped 10 bases and J dropped 3 bases, with 13 bases sitting between them. Per the germline V gene, CDR1 is MDHEN and CDR2 is SYDVKM. CDR3 length: 12 residues.

The V call is TRBV3-1 (or the pseudogene TRBV3-2), the J call TRBJ1-2; tentatively, D is TRBD1 (5 bases). The germline V gene has CDR1 LGHDT and CDR2 YNNKEL (reference sequence). This CDR3 comprises 13 residues. V was trimmed by 1 base and J by 13 bases, leaving 16 bases between them. The DNA for the CDR3 is TGTGCCAGCAGCCAAGGTGACGTACGGGGGTCCACCTTC. Translating gives CASSQGDVRGSTF.

V is TRBV11-2 and J is TRBJ2-1; D is undetermined. Deletions cut 8 bases from V and 1 base from J, with 9 bases between. Looked up from germline, CDR1 is SGHAT and CDR2 is FQNNGV. The CDR3 is made up of 13 amino acids. The CDR3 protein is CASGPRSYNEQFF. CDR3 bases: TGTGCCAGCGGGCCGAGATCCTACAATGAGCAGTTCTTC.

The V and J genes are TRBV4-1 and TRBJ1-2; 9 bases line up with TRBD1. Trimming removed 0 bases from V and 7 bases from J; junction bases left unmatched: 9. This CDR3 has 16 residues. CDR1 is MGHRA and CDR2 is YSYEKL in the germline V gene. The CDR3 loop is CASSQDLTGGGSGYTF. As DNA, the CDR3 is TGCGCCAGCAGCCAAGACCTCACAGGGGGCGGGAGTGGCTACACCTTC.

The V gene is TRBV30, the J gene TRBJ2-7; 8 nucleotides match TRBD1. The CDR3 runs to 13 residues. CDR1 is GTSNPN and CDR2 is SVGIG in the germline V gene (reference sequence). The V gene end was trimmed by 7 bases and the J gene end by 2 bases; junction bases not matched to a gene: 7. The CDR3 sequence: CAYRDRKAYEQYF. The CDR3 region has the DNA TGTGCCTACCGGGACAGGAAGGCCTACGAGCAGTACTTC.

The V call is TRBV7-9, the J call TRBJ1-4, with TRBD1 as a possible D gene (5 bases). The CDR3 has 14 residues. Trimming pared 2 bases from V and 8 bases from J, leaving 12 bases between. Germline values: CDR1 SEHNR, CDR2 FQNEAQ (reference sequence). CDR3 protein: CASSLSWGSEKLFF. The CDR3, as DNA: TGTGCCAGCAGCTTAAGTTGGGGCTCAGAAAAACTGTTTTTT.

This sequence joins TRBV10-3 and TRBJ1-3, with D perhaps TRBD1 (6 bases). This CDR3 is 14 amino acids long. Germline-derived CDR1 and CDR2 are ENHRY and SYGVKD. Between the trimmed V and J ends, which lost 4 bases and 0 bases, there was a span of 7 bases. CDR3 in amino acids: CAISVDSSGNTIYF. CDR3 DNA: TGTGCCATCAGTGTGGACAGCTCTGGAAACACCATATATTTT.

V usage is TRBV6-2 or TRBV6-3 and J usage is TRBJ2-7, with TRBD2 as a possible D gene (7 bases). The germline V gene encodes CDR1 MNHEY and CDR2 SVGEGT. Trimming left V 2 bases short and J 3 bases short, with 23 bases between. CDR3 size: 18 residues. CDR3 in DNA: TGTGCCAGCAGTTACCCTGGGGTAGGGAGGGGGAGTATCTACGAGCAGTACTTC. As protein: CASSYPGVGRGSIYEQYF.

The genes are TRBV2 and TRBJ1-1; D unresolved. Per the germline V gene, CDR1 is SNHLY and CDR2 is FYNNEI. The CDR3 covers 13 residues. The ends were cut back, 7 bases at V and 3 bases at J, with 12 bases in the middle. The CDR3 coding sequence is TGTGCCAGCAAAATAGAGCTGTACACTGAAGCTTTCTTT. Translating gives CASKIELYTEAFF.

The J gene is TRBJ2-1, the V gene TRBV10-1; D may be TRBD2 (6 bases). From germline, CDR1 is WNHNN and CDR2 SYGVQD (reference sequence). The CDR3 extends over 13 amino acids. V lost 2 bases to trimming and J lost 10 bases, with 12 bases between them. The chain's CDR3 is CASSEGGGNEQFF. The CDR3, as DNA: TGCGCCAGCAGTGAGGGCGGAGGGAACGAGCAGTTCTTC.

J is TRBJ1-1 and V is TRBV2, with D maybe TRBD1 (6 bases). The CDR3 spans 14 residues. The V gene lost 3 bases and the J gene lost 5 bases, with 13 bases spanning the gap. Germline V CDR1 and CDR2: SNHLY, FYNNEI. This CDR3 is CASSEGRGGTEAFF. CDR3 in DNA: TGTGCCAGCAGTGAGGGCAGGGGAGGGACTGAAGCTTTCTTT. Using reference TRBV2 and TRBJ1-1 for the parts outside the CDR3, the full variable domain is EPEVTQTPSHQVTQMGQEVILRCVPISNHLYFYWYRQILGQKVEFLVSFYNNEISEKSEIFDDQFSVERPDGSNFTLKIRSTKLEDSAMYFCASSEGRGGTEAFFGQGTRLTVV.

This clone was found a few times. This chain connects TRBV28 to TRBJ2-2; D is undetermined. The germline V and J ends were trimmed by 3 bases and 4 bases, with 6 bases remaining between them. The V gene's germline CDR1 is MDHEN and CDR2 SYDVKM. The length of the CDR3 is 13 residues. CDR3 nucleotide sequence: TGTGCCAGCAGTTTCCCGGTCACCGGGGAGCTGTTTTTT. It is translated as CASSFPVTGELFF.

The table lists this clone with a count of one. J is TRBJ2-1 and V is TRBV25-1; 13 bases match TRBD2. Germline-derived CDR1 and CDR2 are MGHDK and SYGVNS. This CDR3 has 14 amino acids. V lost 8 bases and J lost 6; bases outside the gene matches: 4. The CDR3: CASSGTSGINEQFF. The CDR3 nucleotides are TGTGCCAGCTCCGGGACTAGCGGGATCAATGAGCAGTTCTTC.

CDR3 sequence: CASSQQGTEAFF. CDR3 bases: TGTGCCAGCAGCCAACAGGGGACTGAAGCTTTCTTT. This chain joins TRBV4-2 and TRBJ1-1, with a possible D match to TRBD1 (6 bases). Looked up from germline, CDR1 is LGHNA and CDR2 is YNFKEQ. The CDR3 has 12 amino acids. Deletions cut 2 bases from V and 5 bases from J, with 6 bases between.

The V and J genes are TRBV5-1 and TRBJ1-1; D uncertain. Germline lookup yields CDR1 SGHRS and CDR2 YFSETQ. CDR3 size: 14 residues. The V and J ends lost 6 bases and 5 bases respectively, with 17 bases between them. The CDR3 here is CASNEGSVGTEAFF. CDR3 bases: TGCGCCAGCAATGAGGGCTCGGTTGGAACTGAAGCTTTCTTT. Variable domain in full (rest from reference TRBV5-1 and TRBJ1-1): KAGVTQTPRYLIKTRGQQVTLSCSPISGHRSVSWYQQTPGQGLQFLFEYFSETQRNKGNFPGRFSGRQFSNSRSEMNVSTLELGDSALYLCASNEGSVGTEAFFGQGTRLTVV.

This chain connects TRBV29-1 to TRBJ1-1; D remains unclear. Germline V gene sequence: CDR1 SQVTM, CDR2 ANQGSEA. The CDR3 consists of 13 residues. V was cut by 3 bases and J by 5 bases, with 13 bases left in between. The CDR3 DNA sequence: TGCAGCGTTGATTCGGGTAGGAGGACTGAAGCTTTCTTT. Translation: CSVDSGRRTEAFF.

The V and J genes are TRBV4-3 and TRBJ1-5; D remains unclear. Germline CDR1 reads LGHNA; CDR2 reads YSLEER. Between the trimmed V and J ends, which lost 1 base and 3 bases, there was a span of 10 bases. This CDR3 is built from 15 residues. CDR3 region: CASSQGLGHNQPQHF. The CDR3 nucleotides read TGCGCCAGCAGCCAAGGGCTGGGCCACAATCAGCCCCAGCATTTT.

This rearrangement joins TRBV4-3 to TRBJ1-3; 7 nucleotides line up with TRBD1. With V trimmed by 1 base and J by 0 bases, 9 bases remained unmatched. Looked up from germline, CDR1 is LGHNA and CDR2 is YSLEER. CDR3 size: 18 residues. CDR3 coding DNA: TGCGCCAGCAGCCAAGGGGCGGGACAGTCTTTCTCTGGAAACACCATATATTTT. Translation: CASSQGAGQSFSGNTIYF.

The chain links TRBV11-2 to TRBJ2-1; 12 nucleotides agree with TRBD2. The germline CDR1 and CDR2 sequences are SGHAT and FQNNGV. J lost 11 bases, V lost 4 bases, and 3 bases had no gene match. The CDR3 is 13 residues long. CDR3 loop: CASSSGLAGQQFF. The CDR3 nucleotides read TGTGCCAGCAGCTCAGGACTAGCGGGGCAGCAGTTCTTC.

This rearrangement joins TRBV5-1 to TRBJ1-1; 8 nucleotides match TRBD1. The CDR3 sequence is 13 residues long. Germline V gene data show CDR1 as SGHRS and CDR2 as YFSETQ. V lost 3 bases and J lost 5; bases outside the gene matches: 3. CDR3 sequence (DNA): TGCGCCAGCAGCTCCGGGACAGGAACTGAAGCTTTCTTT. It translates to CASSSGTGTEAFF.

The V call is TRBV6-6, the J call TRBJ1-1; weak D call: TRBD1 (6 bases). The germline CDR1 and CDR2 sequences are MNHNY and SVGAGI (reference sequence). Trimming took 6 bases from V and 3 from J, leaving 14 bases between them. This CDR3 is built from 14 residues. CDR3 sequence reads: CASRYTGRDTEAFF. The CDR3 coding sequence is TGTGCCAGCAGGTATACAGGGAGGGACACTGAAGCTTTCTTT.

The J gene is TRBJ1-6, the V gene TRBV9; the D is unclear. Germline CDR1 and CDR2: SGDLS and YYNGEE. Deletions cut 3 bases from V and 10 bases from J, with 11 bases between. This CDR3 region has 13 residues. The CDR3 reads CASSAHTSSPLHF. The CDR3 DNA sequence: TGTGCCAGCAGCGCGCATACTAGCTCACCCCTCCACTTT.

The chain employs TRBV4-1 and TRBJ2-7, with 10 bases aligning to TRBD2. J was trimmed by 6 bases and V by 1 base; bases with no gene match: 12. Germline V gene lookup returns CDR1 MGHRA and CDR2 YSYEKL. The CDR3 totals 17 residues. The CDR3: CASSQARVSGRNSEQYF. The CDR3 DNA reads TGCGCCAGCAGCCAAGCAAGGGTTAGCGGGAGGAATTCCGAGCAGTACTTC.

This chain connects TRBV7-9 to TRBJ1-5, with D possibly being TRBD1 (6 bases). This CDR3 is built from 15 residues. Trimming removed 4 bases at V and 6 bases at J, with 16 bases between. Per the germline V gene, CDR1 is SEHNR and CDR2 is FQNEAQ (reference sequence). CDR3 nucleotide sequence: TGTGCCAGCAGCTACAGGGACCGGCGGCTTCAGCCCCAGCATTTT. This sequence encodes CASSYRDRRLQPQHF.

The chain is built from TRBV6-2 or TRBV6-3 and TRBJ1-1, with TRBD1 matching 10 bases. This CDR3 has 14 amino acids. The V and J ends lost 2 bases and 3 bases, in that order; junction bases with no gene match: 0. The V gene's germline CDR1 is MNHEY and CDR2 SVGEGT. Here the CDR3 DNA reads TGTGCCAGCAGTTACGACAGGGGGCACACTGAAGCTTTCTTT. This gives the protein CASSYDRGHTEAFF.

The V call is TRBV2, the J call TRBJ1-5, with 9 bases that match TRBD1. J gave up 4 bases and V 5 bases, and 9 bases lay outside the gene matches. Germline lookup yields CDR1 SNHLY and CDR2 FYNNEI. The CDR3 runs to 16 residues. The CDR3 loop reads CASSLTGTGSNQPQHF. DNA for the CDR3: TGTGCCAGCAGTCTAACCGGGACAGGGTCGAATCAGCCCCAGCATTTT.